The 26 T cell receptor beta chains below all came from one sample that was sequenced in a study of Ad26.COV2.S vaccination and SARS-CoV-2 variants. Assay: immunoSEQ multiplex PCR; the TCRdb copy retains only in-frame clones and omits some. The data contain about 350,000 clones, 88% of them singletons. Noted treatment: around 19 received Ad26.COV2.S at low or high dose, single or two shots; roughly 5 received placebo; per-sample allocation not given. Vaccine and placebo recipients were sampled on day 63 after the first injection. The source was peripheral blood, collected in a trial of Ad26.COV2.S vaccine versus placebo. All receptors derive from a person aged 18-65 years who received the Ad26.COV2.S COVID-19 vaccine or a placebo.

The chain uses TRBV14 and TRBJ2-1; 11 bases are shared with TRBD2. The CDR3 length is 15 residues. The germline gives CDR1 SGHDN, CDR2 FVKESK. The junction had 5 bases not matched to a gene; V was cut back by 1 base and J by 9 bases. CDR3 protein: CASSQVTSGSTEQFF. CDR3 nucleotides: TGTGCCAGCAGCCAAGTTACTAGCGGGAGCACTGAGCAGTTCTTC.

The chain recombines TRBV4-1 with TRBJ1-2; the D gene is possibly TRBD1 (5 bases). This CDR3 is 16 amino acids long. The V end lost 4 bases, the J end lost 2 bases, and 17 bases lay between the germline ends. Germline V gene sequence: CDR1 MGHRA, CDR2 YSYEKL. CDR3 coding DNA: TGCGCCAGCAGCCCTCAAGAAAGGGGCACCAACTATGGCTACACCTTC. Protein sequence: CASSPQERGTNYGYTF.

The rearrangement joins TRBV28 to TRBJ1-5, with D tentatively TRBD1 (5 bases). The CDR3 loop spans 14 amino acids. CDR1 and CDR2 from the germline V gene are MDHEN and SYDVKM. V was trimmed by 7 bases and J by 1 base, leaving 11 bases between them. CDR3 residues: CASKPRDSNQPQHF. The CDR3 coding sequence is TGTGCCAGCAAACCTAGGGACAGCAATCAGCCCCAGCATTTT.

The CDR3 coding sequence is TGTGCCAGCAGCTCGGGGACCCGGGTCCACTTT. This encodes CASSSGTRVHF. The V gene is TRBV5-4, the J gene TRBJ1-6, with D perhaps TRBD1 (5 bases). Germline CDR1 is SGHNT and CDR2 is YYREEE (reference sequence). V was pared by 3 bases and J by 17 bases, with 12 bases between. The CDR3 is 11 residues long. The full variable domain, completed using reference TRBV5-4 and TRBJ1-6, is ETGVTQSPTHLIKTRGQQVTLRCSSQSGHNTVSWYQQALGQGPQFIFQYYREEENGRGNFPPRFSGLQFPNYSSELNVNALELDDSALYLCASSSGTRVHFGNGTRLTVT.

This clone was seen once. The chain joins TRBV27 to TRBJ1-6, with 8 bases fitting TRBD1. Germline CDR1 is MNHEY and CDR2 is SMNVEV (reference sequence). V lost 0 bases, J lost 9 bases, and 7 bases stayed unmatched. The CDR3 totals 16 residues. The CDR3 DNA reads TGTGCCAGCAGTTTATCCCCAGGGACAGGAGTTTCACCCCTCCACTTT. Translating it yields CASSLSPGTGVSPLHF.

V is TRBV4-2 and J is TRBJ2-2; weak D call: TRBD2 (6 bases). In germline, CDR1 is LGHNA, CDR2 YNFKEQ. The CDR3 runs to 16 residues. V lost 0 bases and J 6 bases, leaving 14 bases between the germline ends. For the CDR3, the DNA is TGTGCCAGCAGCCAAGAGCGGGAAGGGGTGGCCGGGGAGCTGTTTTTT. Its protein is CASSQEREGVAGELFF.

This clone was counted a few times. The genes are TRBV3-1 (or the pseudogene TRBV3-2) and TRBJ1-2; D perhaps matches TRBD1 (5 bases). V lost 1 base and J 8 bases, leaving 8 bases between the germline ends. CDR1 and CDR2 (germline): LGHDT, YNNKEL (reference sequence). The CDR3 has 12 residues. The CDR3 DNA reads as TGTGCCAGCAGCCAAGCCAGGGTCGGCTACACCTTC. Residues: CASSQARVGYTF.

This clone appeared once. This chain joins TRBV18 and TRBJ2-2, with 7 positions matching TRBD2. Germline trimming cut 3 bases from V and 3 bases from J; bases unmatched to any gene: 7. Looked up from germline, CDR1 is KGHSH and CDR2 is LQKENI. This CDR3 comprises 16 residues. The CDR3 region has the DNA TGTGCCAGCTCACCCCGGGGAGGGGCGGACACCGGGGAGCTGTTTTTT. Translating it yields CASSPRGGADTGELFF.

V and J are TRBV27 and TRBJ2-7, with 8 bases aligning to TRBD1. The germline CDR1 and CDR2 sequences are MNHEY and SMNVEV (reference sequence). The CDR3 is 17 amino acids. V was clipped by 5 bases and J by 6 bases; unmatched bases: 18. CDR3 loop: CASSQSSPDRAYCEQYF. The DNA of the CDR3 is TGTGCCAGCAGTCAATCCTCCCCGGACAGGGCTTACTGCGAGCAGTACTTC.

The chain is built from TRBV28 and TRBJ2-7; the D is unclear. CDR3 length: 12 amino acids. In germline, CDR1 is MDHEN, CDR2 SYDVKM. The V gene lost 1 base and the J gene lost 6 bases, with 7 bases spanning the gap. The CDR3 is CASSLSPVEQYF. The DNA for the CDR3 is TGTGCCAGCAGTTTATCACCGGTCGAGCAGTACTTC.

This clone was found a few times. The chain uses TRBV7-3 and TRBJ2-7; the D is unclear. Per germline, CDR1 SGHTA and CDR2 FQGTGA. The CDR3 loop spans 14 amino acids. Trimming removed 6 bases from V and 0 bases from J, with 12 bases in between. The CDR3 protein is CASSPDRNSYEQYF. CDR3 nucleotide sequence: TGTGCCAGCAGTCCCGACCGCAACTCCTACGAGCAGTACTTC.

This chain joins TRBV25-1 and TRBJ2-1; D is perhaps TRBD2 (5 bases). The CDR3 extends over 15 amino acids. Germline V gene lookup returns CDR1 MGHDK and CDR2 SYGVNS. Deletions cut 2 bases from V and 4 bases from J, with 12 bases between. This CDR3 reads CASSEKTGSYNEQFF. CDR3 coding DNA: TGTGCCAGCAGTGAAAAGACTGGGAGTTACAATGAGCAGTTCTTC.

The CDR3 DNA reads as TGTGCCAGCAGTTCTCCCAGGAAGGGGAACGAGCAGTACTTC. It specifies CASSSPRKGNEQYF. The rearrangement uses TRBV6-5 and TRBJ2-7; perhaps TRBD1 as D (5 bases). Germline V gene sequence: CDR1 MNHEY, CDR2 SVGAGI. Trimming took off 4 bases at V and 5 bases at J, with 15 bases between the two ends. The CDR3 has 14 residues.

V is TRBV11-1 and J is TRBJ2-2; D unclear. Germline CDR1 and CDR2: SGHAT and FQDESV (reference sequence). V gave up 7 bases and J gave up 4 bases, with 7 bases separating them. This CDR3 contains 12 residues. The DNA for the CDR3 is TGTGCCAGCACCTTGACCACCGGGGAGCTGTTTTTT. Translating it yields CASTLTTGELFF.

The CDR3 DNA follows: TGTGCCAGCAGCTTGCCCCGGGGGAACACCGGGGAGCTGTTTTTT. It codes for CASSLPRGNTGELFF. This chain connects TRBV5-4 to TRBJ2-2, with D perhaps matching TRBD2 (5 bases). Germline assignment: CDR1 SGHNT and CDR2 YYREEE (reference sequence). This CDR3 is 15 amino acids long. Trimming stripped 1 base from V and 1 base from J, with 8 bases between.

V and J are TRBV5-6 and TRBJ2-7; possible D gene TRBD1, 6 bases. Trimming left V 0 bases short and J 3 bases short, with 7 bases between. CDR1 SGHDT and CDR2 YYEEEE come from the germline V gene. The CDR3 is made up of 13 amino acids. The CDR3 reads CASSLEQGYEQYF. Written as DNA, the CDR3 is TGTGCCAGCAGCTTGGAACAGGGCTACGAGCAGTACTTC. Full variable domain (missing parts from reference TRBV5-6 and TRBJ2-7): DAGVTQSPTHLIKTRGQQVTLRCSPKSGHDTVSWYQQALGQGPQFIFQYYEEEERQRGNFPDRFSGHQFPNYSSELNVNALLLGDSALYLCASSLEQGYEQYFGPGTRLTVT.

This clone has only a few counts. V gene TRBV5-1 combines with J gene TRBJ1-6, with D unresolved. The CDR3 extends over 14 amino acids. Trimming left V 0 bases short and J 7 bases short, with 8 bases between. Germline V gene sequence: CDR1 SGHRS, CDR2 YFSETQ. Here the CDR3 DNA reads TGCGCCAGCAGCTTGGAAGGCCAAAATTCACCCCTCCACTTT. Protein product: CASSLEGQNSPLHF.

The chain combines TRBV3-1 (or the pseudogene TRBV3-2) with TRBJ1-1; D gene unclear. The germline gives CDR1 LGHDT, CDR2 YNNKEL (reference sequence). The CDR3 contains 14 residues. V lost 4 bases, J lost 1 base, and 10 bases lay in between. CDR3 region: CASSLITPNTEAFF. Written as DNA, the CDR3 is TGTGCCAGCAGCCTTATCACACCGAACACTGAAGCTTTCTTT.

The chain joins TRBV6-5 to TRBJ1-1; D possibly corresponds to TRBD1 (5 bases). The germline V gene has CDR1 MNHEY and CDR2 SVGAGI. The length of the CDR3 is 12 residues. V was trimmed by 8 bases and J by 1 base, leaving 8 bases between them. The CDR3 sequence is CASRGGNTEAFF. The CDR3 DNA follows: TGTGCCAGCCGGGGGGGGAACACTGAAGCTTTCTTT.

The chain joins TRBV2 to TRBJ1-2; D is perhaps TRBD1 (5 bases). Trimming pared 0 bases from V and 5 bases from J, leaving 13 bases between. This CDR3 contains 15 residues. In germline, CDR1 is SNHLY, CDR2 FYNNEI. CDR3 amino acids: CASSEAGAGKYGYTF. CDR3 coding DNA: TGTGCCAGCAGTGAAGCCGGGGCTGGGAAGTATGGCTACACCTTC.

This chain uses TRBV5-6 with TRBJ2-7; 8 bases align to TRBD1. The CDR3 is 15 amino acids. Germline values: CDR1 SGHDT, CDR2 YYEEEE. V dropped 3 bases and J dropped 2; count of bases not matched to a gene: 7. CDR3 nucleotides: TGTGCCAGCAGCTCTTTGACAGGGGATACCTACGAGCAGTACTTC. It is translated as CASSSLTGDTYEQYF.

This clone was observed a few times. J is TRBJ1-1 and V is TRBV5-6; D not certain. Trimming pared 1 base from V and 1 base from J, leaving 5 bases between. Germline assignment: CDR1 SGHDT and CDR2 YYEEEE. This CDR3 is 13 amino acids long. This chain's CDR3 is CASSLIQNTEAFF. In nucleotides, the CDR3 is TGTGCCAGCAGCTTGATCCAGAACACTGAAGCTTTCTTT.

In nucleotides, the CDR3 is TGTGCCAGCAGTTACGATGCTTGGGGAGATACAAGCACAGATACGCAGTATTTT. Translating it yields CASSYDAWGDTSTDTQYF. The J gene is TRBJ2-3, the V gene TRBV6-2 or TRBV6-3; perhaps TRBD2 as D (5 bases). CDR1 is MNHEY, CDR2 SVGEGT, per germline. Trimming pared 2 bases from V and 0 bases from J, leaving 18 bases between. The CDR3 consists of 18 residues.

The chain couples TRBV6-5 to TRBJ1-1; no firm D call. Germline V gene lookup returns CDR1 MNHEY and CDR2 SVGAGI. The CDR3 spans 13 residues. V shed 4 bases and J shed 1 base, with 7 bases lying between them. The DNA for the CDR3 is TGTGCCAGCAGTTCTCTGACGAACACTGAAGCTTTCTTT. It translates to CASSSLTNTEAFF.

The CDR3 DNA reads TGTGCCAGCAGCTCCCCGGGACAGGGACCAGATACGCAGTATTTT. It codes for CASSSPGQGPDTQYF. The J gene is TRBJ2-3, the V gene TRBV7-3; 9 bases align to TRBD1. The CDR3 covers 15 residues. The V and J ends lost 4 bases and 4 bases, in that order; junction bases with no gene match: 6. From germline, CDR1 is SGHTA and CDR2 FQGTGA.

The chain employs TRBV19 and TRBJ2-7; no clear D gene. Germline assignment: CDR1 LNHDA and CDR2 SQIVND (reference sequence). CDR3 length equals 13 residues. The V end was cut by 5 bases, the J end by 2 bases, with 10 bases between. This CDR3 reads CASSPAGPYEQYF. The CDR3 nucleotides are TGTGCCAGTAGTCCCGCAGGCCCCTACGAGCAGTACTTC.